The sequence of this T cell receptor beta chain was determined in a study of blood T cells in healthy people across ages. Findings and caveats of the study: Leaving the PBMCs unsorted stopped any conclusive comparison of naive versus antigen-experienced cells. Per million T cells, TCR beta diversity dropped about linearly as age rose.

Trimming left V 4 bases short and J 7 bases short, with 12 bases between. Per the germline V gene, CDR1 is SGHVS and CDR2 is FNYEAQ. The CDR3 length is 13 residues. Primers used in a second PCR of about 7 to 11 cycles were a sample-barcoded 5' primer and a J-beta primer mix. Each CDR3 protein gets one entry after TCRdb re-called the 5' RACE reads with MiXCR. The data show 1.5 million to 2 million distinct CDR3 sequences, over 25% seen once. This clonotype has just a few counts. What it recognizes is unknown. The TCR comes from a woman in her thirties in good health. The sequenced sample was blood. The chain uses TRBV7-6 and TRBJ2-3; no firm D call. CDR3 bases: TGTGCCAGCAGCTCCGGTCTTGCAAATACGCAGTATTTT. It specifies CASSSGLANTQYF.